These T cell receptor beta chains were read from a single sample in a study of blood T cell repertoires in COVID-19. Sequencing used immunoSEQ multiplex PCR; TCRdb keeps in-frame clones, though not all of them. The profile covers about 300,000 clones, with roughly 87% appearing a single time and approximately 5.4% taken by the ten largest. Sequenced input: PBMCs or T cells enriched from blood (not recorded which). These receptors came from a woman in her 30s who had recovered from COVID-19. The CDR3 runs from the conserved cysteine through the conserved F or W. Fields, in order: V gene, D gene, J gene, clone size, CDR3 protein, CDR3 DNA. The D gene is left open where the match is weak. Rows give clone size only sometimes, using once, few, many, or a class for an expanded clone.

v_gene: TRBV28; d_gene: -; j_gene: TRBJ2-5; abundance: few; CDR3aa: CASSLGGKTQYF; CDR3nt: TGTGCCAGCAGTTTAGGGGGGAAGACCCAGTACTTC
v_gene: TRBV6-5; d_gene: TRBD1; j_gene: TRBJ2-3; abundance: once; CDR3aa: CASRRDRIGDTQYF; CDR3nt: TGTGCCAGCAGAAGGGACAGGATTGGGGATACGCAGTATTTT
v_gene: TRBV9; d_gene: TRBD1; j_gene: TRBJ1-6; abundance: -; CDR3aa: CASSGGDRGGGSPLHF; CDR3nt: TGTGCCAGCAGCGGAGGGGACAGGGGTGGTGGGTCACCCCTCCACTTT
v_gene: TRBV19; d_gene: -; j_gene: TRBJ2-2; abundance: once; CDR3aa: CASSPPIGPTGELFF; CDR3nt: TGTGCCAGTAGTCCCCCCATTGGCCCCACCGGGGAGCTGTTTTTT
v_gene: TRBV5-8; d_gene: TRBD2; j_gene: TRBJ2-2; abundance: -; CDR3aa: CASSLRTSGEYNTGELFF; CDR3nt: TGTGCCAGCAGCTTGAGGACTAGCGGGGAATATAACACCGGGGAGCTGTTTTTT
v_gene: TRBV5-1; d_gene: TRBD1; j_gene: TRBJ1-2; abundance: -; CDR3aa: CASSLRSGGNNGYTF; CDR3nt: TGCGCCAGCAGCTTGCGGTCAGGGGGAAATAATGGCTACACCTTC
v_gene: TRBV9; d_gene: TRBD2; j_gene: TRBJ2-5; abundance: -; CDR3aa: CASSRGGTDLGETQYF; CDR3nt: TGTGCCAGCAGTCGGGGAGGGACCGACCTCGGGGAGACCCAGTACTTC
v_gene: TRBV3-1/TRBV3-2; d_gene: -; j_gene: TRBJ1-2; abundance: once; CDR3aa: CATEGAHYGYTF; CDR3nt: TGTGCCACCGAAGGGGCTCACTATGGCTACACCTTC
v_gene: TRBV5-1; d_gene: -; j_gene: TRBJ1-3; abundance: -; CDR3aa: CASSGATGNPGNTIYF; CDR3nt: TGCGCCAGCAGCGGGGCCACAGGGAACCCTGGAAACACCATATATTTT
v_gene: TRBV5-1; d_gene: TRBD1; j_gene: TRBJ1-5; abundance: -; CDR3aa: CASSRDRGLILGNQPQHF; CDR3nt: TGCGCCAGCAGCCGGGACAGGGGGCTAATCTTAGGCAATCAGCCCCAGCATTTT
v_gene: TRBV7-9; d_gene: -; j_gene: TRBJ1-1; abundance: -; CDR3aa: CASSSWTVNTEAFF; CDR3nt: TGTGCCAGCAGCTCATGGACAGTTAACACTGAAGCTTTCTTT
v_gene: TRBV5-6; d_gene: TRBD1; j_gene: TRBJ2-4; abundance: -; CDR3aa: CASSMRDRGRAKNIQYF; CDR3nt: TGTGCCAGCAGCATGCGGGACAGGGGGAGGGCCAAAAACATTCAGTACTTC
v_gene: TRBV2; d_gene: -; j_gene: TRBJ1-6; abundance: few; CDR3aa: CASSEATQGTLHF; CDR3nt: TGTGCCAGCAGTGAAGCGACACAGGGTACTCTCCACTTT
v_gene: TRBV4-2; d_gene: TRBD2; j_gene: TRBJ2-7; abundance: -; CDR3aa: CASSPGPPQAGGHYEQYF; CDR3nt: TGTGCCAGCAGCCCAGGCCCCCCCCAAGCGGGGGGGCACTACGAGCAGTACTTC
v_gene: TRBV5-5; d_gene: -; j_gene: TRBJ1-1; abundance: -; CDR3aa: CASSPHLAGATEAFF; CDR3nt: TGTGCCAGCAGCCCCCATTTGGCAGGGGCCACTGAAGCTTTCTTT
v_gene: TRBV6-1; d_gene: -; j_gene: TRBJ1-2; abundance: few; CDR3aa: CASSESAGIGYTF; CDR3nt: TGTGCCAGCAGTGAATCCGCAGGGATAGGCTACACCTTC
v_gene: TRBV5-5; d_gene: -; j_gene: TRBJ1-1; abundance: -; CDR3aa: CASSLGAVGTEAFF; CDR3nt: TGTGCCAGCAGCTTGGGGGCAGTCGGCACTGAAGCTTTCTTT